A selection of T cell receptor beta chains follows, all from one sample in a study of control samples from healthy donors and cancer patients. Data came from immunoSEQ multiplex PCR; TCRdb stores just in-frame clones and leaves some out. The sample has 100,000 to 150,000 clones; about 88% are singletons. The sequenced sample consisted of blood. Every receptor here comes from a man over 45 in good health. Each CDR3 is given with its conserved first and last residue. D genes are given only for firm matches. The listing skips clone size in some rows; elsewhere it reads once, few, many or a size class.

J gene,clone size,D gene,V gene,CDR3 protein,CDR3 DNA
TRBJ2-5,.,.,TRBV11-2,CATQRQQQETQYF,TGTGCCACCCAGCGTCAGCAGCAAGAGACCCAGTACTTC
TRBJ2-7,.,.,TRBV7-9,CASSRGAYEQYF,TGTGCCAGCAGCCGAGGAGCCTACGAGCAGTACTTC
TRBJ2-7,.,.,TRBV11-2,CASSLETRRTNYEQYF,TGTGCCAGCAGCTTAGAAACAAGGCGAACTAACTACGAGCAGTACTTC
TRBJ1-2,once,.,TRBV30,CAWSAGLGANYGYTF,TGTGCCTGGAGTGCGGGCTTAGGCGCTAACTATGGCTACACCTTC
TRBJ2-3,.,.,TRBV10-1,CASMELPVPADTQYF,TGCGCCAGCATGGAACTCCCAGTCCCCGCAGATACGCAGTATTTT
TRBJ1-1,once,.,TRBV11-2,CASSVGATEAFF,TGTGCCAGCAGTGTCGGGGCCACTGAAGCTTTCTTT
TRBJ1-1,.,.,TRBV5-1,CASSLSQGTTEAFF,TGCGCCAGCAGCTTGAGTCAGGGGACCACTGAAGCTTTCTTT
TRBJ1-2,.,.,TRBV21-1,CASSKGSDYGYTF,TGTGCCAGCAGCAAAGGATCAGACTATGGCTACACCTTC
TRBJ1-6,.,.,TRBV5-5,CASSFWSRGGNSPLHF,TGTGCCAGCAGCTTTTGGTCACGGGGAGGTAATTCACCCCTCCACTTT
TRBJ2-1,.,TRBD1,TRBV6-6,CASSFDRGPNEQFF,TGTGCCAGCAGTTTTGACAGGGGTCCCAATGAGCAGTTCTTC
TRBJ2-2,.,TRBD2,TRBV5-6,CASSLKRGGYGNTGELFF,TGTGCCAGCAGCTTAAAGCGGGGGGGCTATGGGAACACCGGGGAGCTGTTTTTT
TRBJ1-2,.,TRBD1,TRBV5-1,CASSPGTANYGYTF,TGCGCCAGCAGCCCCGGGACAGCTAACTATGGCTACACCTTC
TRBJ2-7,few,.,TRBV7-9,CASAGEGQLYYEQYF,TGTGCCAGCGCCGGGGAAGGGCAGTTGTACTACGAGCAGTACTTC
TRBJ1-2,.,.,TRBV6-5,CASSSTSYGYTF,TGTGCCAGCAGTTCCACCTCATATGGCTACACCTTC
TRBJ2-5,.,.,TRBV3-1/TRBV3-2,CASSSGPIGETQYF,TGTGCCAGCAGCTCTGGACCCATCGGGGAGACCCAGTACTTC
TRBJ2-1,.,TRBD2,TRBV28,CASRSGVYNEQFF,TGTGCCAGCAGAAGCGGGGTCTACAATGAGCAGTTCTTC
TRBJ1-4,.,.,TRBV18,CASSPGMDEKLFF,TGTGCCAGCTCACCGGGGATGGATGAAAAACTGTTTTTT
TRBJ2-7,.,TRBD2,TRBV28,CASSLLRGSSYEQYF,TGTGCCAGCAGTTTATTGCGGGGGAGCTCCTACGAGCAGTACTTC
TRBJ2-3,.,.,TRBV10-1,CATGKGGKADTQYF,TGCGCCACCGGCAAGGGGGGGAAGGCAGATACGCAGTATTTT
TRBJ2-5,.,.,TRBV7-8,CASSRGPRNAQYF,TGTGCCAGCAGCCGTGGGCCCAGGAATGCCCAGTACTTC
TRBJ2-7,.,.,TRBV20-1,CSVSLNYEQYF,TGCAGTGTCTCCTTAAACTACGAGCAGTACTTC
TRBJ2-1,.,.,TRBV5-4,CASTPRASSYNEQFF,TGTGCCAGCACCCCCAGGGCGAGCTCCTACAATGAGCAGTTCTTC
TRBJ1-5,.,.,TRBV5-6,CASSFFPGRDNQPQHF,TGTGCCAGCAGCTTTTTCCCAGGAAGGGACAATCAGCCCCAGCATTTT
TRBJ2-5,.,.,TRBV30,CAWTLVSETQYF,TGTGCCTGGACACTAGTATCAGAGACCCAGTACTTC
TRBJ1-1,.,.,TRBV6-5,CASSYSARNTEAFF,TGTGCCAGCAGTTACTCCGCCCGGAACACTGAAGCTTTCTTT
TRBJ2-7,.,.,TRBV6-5,CASSSQGISNEQYF,TGTGCCAGCAGTAGTCAGGGTATCTCTAACGAGCAGTACTTC
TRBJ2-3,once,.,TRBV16,CASSGGGRVADTQYF,TGTGCCAGCAGTGGCGGAGGGAGAGTGGCAGATACGCAGTATTTT
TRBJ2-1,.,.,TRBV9,CASSAQTRNEQFF,TGTGCCAGCAGCGCCCAGACACGCAATGAGCAGTTCTTC
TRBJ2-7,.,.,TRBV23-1,CASSQNPEPRVRYEQYF,TGCGCCAGCAGTCAAAACCCGGAGCCCAGGGTTCGCTACGAGCAGTACTTC
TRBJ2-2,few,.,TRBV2,CASGQQNTGELFF,TGTGCCAGCGGGCAGCAGAACACCGGGGAGCTGTTTTTT
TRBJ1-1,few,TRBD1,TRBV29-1,CSIDRAQGTEAFF,TGCAGCATTGACAGGGCCCAGGGTACTGAAGCTTTCTTT
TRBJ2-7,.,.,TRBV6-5,CASRASDSRNEQYF,TGTGCCAGCAGGGCCTCGGACAGCCGTAACGAGCAGTACTTC
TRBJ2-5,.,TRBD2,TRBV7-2,CASSPRLAGGPGETQYF,TGTGCCAGCAGCCCGAGACTAGCGGGGGGGCCGGGGGAGACCCAGTACTTC
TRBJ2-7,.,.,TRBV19,CASSMYDTYEQYF,TGTGCCAGTAGTATGTATGACACCTACGAGCAGTACTTC
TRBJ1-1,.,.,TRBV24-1,CATSDPSKTAGAFF,TGTGCCACCAGTGATCCATCGAAAACAGCCGGAGCTTTCTTT
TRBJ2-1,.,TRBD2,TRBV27,CASSQSFGREPYNEQFF,TGTGCCAGCAGCCAAAGTTTCGGGAGGGAACCTTACAATGAGCAGTTCTTC
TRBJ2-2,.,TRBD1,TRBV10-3,CAIMGTVGTGELFF,TGTGCCATCATGGGGACAGTTGGTACCGGGGAGCTGTTTTTT
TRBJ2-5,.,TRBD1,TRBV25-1,CASTEGARETQYF,TGTGCCAGCACCGAGGGGGCTAGGGAGACCCAGTACTTC
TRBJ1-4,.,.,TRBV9,CASSVDVRAGEKLFF,TGTGCCAGCAGCGTAGATGTCAGGGCCGGAGAAAAACTGTTTTTT
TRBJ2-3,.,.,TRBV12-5,CASGKFGGDTQYF,TGTGCTAGTGGGAAATTCGGTGGGGACACGCAGTATTTT
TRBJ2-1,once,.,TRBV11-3,CASSEDGRDYNEQFF,TGTGCCAGCAGCGAGGACGGGCGGGACTACAATGAGCAGTTCTTC
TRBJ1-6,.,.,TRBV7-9,CASSSRSPDNSPLHF,TGTGCCAGCAGCTCAAGGAGTCCCGATAATTCACCCCTCCACTTT
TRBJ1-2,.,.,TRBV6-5,CASSPELGNGYTF,TGTGCCAGCAGTCCCGAGTTGGGGAACGGCTACACCTTC
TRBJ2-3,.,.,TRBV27,CASSSPSTSTDTQYF,TGTGCCAGCAGTTCCCCCAGCACTAGCACAGATACGCAGTATTTT
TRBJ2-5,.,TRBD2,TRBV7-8,CASSRLAGMGETQYF,TGTGCCAGCAGCCGACTAGCGGGGATGGGAGAGACCCAGTACTTC
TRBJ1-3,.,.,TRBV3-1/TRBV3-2,CASSREGGTGNTIYF,TGTGCCAGCAGCCGTGAGGGAGGAACTGGAAACACCATATATTTT
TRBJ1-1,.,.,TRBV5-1,CASSGSQGRGLTSTEAFF,TGCGCCAGCAGCGGGTCGCAGGGGCGGGGATTAACGAGCACTGAAGCTTTCTTT
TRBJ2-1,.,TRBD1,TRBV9,CASSVRDSYNEQFF,TGTGCCAGCAGCGTCCGGGACAGTTACAATGAGCAGTTCTTC
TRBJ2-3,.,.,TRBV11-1,CASEGYSTDTQYF,TGTGCCAGCGAGGGGTATAGCACAGATACGCAGTATTTT
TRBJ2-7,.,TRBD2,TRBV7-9,CASSLVSLAGGELYF,TGTGCCAGCAGCTTAGTGTCCCTAGCGGGGGGCGAATTGTACTTC
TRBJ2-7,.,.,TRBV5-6,CASSFRGFEQYF,TGTGCCAGCAGCTTTCGGGGGTTCGAGCAGTACTTC
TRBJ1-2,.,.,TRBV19,CASWTPGEPYGYTF,TGTGCCAGTTGGACCCCAGGCGAACCCTATGGCTACACCTTC
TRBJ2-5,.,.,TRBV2,CARQVSETQYF,TGTGCCAGACAGGTCTCGGAGACCCAGTACTTC
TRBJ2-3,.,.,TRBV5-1,CASSVVRTDTQYF,TGCGCCAGCAGCGTGGTTCGCACAGATACGCAGTATTTT
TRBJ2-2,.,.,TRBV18,CASSINANTGELFF,TGTGCCAGCTCAATTAACGCGAACACCGGGGAGCTGTTTTTT
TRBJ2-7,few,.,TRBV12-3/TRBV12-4,CASSLPGWEQYF,TGTGCCAGCAGTTTACCGGGTTGGGAGCAGTACTTC
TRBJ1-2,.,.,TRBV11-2,CASSLDDGTPNYGYTF,TGTGCCAGCAGCTTAGATGATGGGACACCTAACTATGGCTACACCTTC
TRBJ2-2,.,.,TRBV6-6,CASRNPGLNGELFF,TGTGCCAGCAGGAATCCAGGGTTGAACGGGGAGCTGTTTTTT
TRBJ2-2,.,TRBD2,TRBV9,CASSSPGLNTGELFF,TGTGCCAGTAGTTCCCCGGGACTAAACACCGGGGAGCTGTTTTTT
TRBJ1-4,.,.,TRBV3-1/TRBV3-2,CASSQGRGRSEKLFF,TGTGCCAGCAGCCAAGGAAGAGGGCGGAGCGAAAAACTGTTTTTT